Sequencing of this TCR beta chain was carried out in a study of shared clonotypes between healthy human individuals. The wider study: Researchers drew samples from a couple of women and three men aged 18 to 49. Study-level results: Limitation of the genetic and exposure-history diversity represented came from the few donors.

This table comes from immunoSEQ multiplex PCR, and its TCRdb copy is limited to in-frame clones, with some not included. The sample yields roughly 500,000 clones, 81% seen once. The CDR3 contains 13 residues. Germline loops: CDR1 GTSNPN, CDR2 SVGIG (reference sequence). This clone occurred once. What it binds is not known. Its ends do not fully match the called genes, so a read error is possible. All of the donors resided in Nashville, Tennessee, and each was a Caucasian adult. The sequence was obtained from a woman in her thirties or forties in good health. Some clones in this sample may be carry-over from other donors' samples. Sequenced: PBMCs. The chain uses TRBV30 and TRBJ2-7; TRBD2 matches at 9 bases. The CDR3 nucleotides read TGTGCCTGGAGTGAGTTGCGGGAGGGCCCGAAACTCTTC. Protein product: CAWSELREGPKLF.